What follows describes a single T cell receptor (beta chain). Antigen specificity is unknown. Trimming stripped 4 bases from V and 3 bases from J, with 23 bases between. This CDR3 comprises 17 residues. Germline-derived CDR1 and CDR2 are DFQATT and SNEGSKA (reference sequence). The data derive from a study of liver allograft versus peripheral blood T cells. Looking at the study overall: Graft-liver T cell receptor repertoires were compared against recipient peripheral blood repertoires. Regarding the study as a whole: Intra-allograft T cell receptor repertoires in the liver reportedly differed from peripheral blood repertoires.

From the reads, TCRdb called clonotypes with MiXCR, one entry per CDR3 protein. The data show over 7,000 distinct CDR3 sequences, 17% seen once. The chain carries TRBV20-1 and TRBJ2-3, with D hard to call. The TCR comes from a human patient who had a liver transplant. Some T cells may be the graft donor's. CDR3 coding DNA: TGCAGTGCTAACCCGGCGGACCCGACCCTAAGTACAGATACGCAGTATTTT. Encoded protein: CSANPADPTLSTDTQYF.